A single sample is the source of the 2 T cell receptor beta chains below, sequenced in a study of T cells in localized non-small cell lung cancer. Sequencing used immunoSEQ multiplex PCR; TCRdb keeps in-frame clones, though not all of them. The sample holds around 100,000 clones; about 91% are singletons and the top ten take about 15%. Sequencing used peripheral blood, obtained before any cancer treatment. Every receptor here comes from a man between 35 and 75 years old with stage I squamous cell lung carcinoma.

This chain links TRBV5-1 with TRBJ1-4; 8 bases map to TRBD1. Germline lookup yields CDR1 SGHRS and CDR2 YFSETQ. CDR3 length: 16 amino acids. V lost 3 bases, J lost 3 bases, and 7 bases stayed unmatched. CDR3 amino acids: CASSSVTGGANEKLFF. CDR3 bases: TGCGCCAGCAGCTCCGTCACAGGGGGAGCTAATGAAAAACTGTTTTTT.

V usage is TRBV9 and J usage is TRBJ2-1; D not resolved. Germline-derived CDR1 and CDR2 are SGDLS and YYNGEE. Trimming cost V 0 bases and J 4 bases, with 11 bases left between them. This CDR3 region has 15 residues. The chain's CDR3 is CASSVGPALYNEQFF. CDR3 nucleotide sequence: TGTGCCAGCAGCGTAGGCCCCGCGCTATACAATGAGCAGTTCTTC.